The T cell receptor (beta chain) under discussion was sequenced for a study of neoadjuvant anti-PD-1 for oral cavity cancer. General study results and limits: Higher pretreatment Treg/Th17 ratios tracked higher pretreatment blood clonality.

The V gene's germline CDR1 is SGHNT and CDR2 YYREEE (reference sequence). Trimming cost V 5 bases and J 2 bases; bases outside gene matches: 4. The CDR3 runs to 14 residues. Data came from immunoSEQ multiplex PCR; TCRdb stores just in-frame clones and leaves some out. The table lists around 16,000 clones, about 78% of them singletons. These newly diagnosed stage II-IVA oral cavity squamous cell carcinoma patients had no prior systemic or radiation treatment. Blood cells were analyzed directly, without culture or expansion. Note on this clone: Antigen unknown.

The TCR was taken from a person aged 35-79 years with oral cavity squamous cell carcinoma. The chain recombines TRBV5-4 with TRBJ2-1; 7 positions agree with TRBD1. Sequenced material: PBMCs, taken before nivolumab (anti-PD-1) treatment. Here the CDR3 DNA reads TGTGCCAGCAGGACCCAGGGGGCCTACAATGAGCAGTTCTTC. It is translated as CASRTQGAYNEQFF.